The present entry profiles one TCR beta chain with its context. The entry originates in a study of blood T cell repertoires in COVID-19. Study in general: T cells, B-cell-depleted T cells, or PBMCs supplied cDNA or gDNA.

Data came from immunoSEQ multiplex PCR; TCRdb stores just in-frame clones and leaves some out. This sample yields about 230,000 clones, of which 85% to 90% are seen a single time; 2% to 3% belongs to the top ten. Trimming cost V 5 bases and J 2 bases; bases outside gene matches: 6. The V gene's germline CDR1 is SGHVS and CDR2 FQNEAQ. The CDR3 runs to 16 residues. The V and J genes are TRBV7-8 and TRBJ2-1, with 10 bases that match TRBD1. What was sequenced was peripheral blood. This clonotype originated in a man younger than 40 with COVID-19, enrolled during active disease. CDR3 sequence (DNA): TGTGCCAGCAGCACTCGACAGGGGGCGACCTACAATGAGCAGTTCTTC. This encodes CASSTRQGATYNEQFF.